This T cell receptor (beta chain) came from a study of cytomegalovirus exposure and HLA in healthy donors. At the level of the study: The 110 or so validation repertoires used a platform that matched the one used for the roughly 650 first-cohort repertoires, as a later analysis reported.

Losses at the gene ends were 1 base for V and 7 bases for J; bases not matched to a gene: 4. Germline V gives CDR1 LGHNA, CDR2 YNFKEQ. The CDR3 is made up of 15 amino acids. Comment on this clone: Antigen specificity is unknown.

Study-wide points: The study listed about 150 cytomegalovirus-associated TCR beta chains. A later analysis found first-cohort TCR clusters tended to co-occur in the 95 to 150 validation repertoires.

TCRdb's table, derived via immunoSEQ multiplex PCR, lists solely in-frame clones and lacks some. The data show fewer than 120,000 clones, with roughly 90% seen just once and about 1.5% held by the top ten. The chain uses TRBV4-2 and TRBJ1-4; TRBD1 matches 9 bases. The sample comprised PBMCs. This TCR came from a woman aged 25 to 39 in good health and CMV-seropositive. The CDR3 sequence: CASSQATGGVEKLFF. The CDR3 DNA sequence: TGTGCCAGCAGCCAAGCGACAGGGGGTGTTGAAAAACTGTTTTTT.